The rows below give T cell receptor beta chains drawn from one sample of a study of cytomegalovirus exposure and HLA in healthy donors. Clones were read by immunoSEQ multiplex PCR, and TCRdb kept only the in-frame ones, dropping some. The table has around 120,000 clones, roughly 70% seen once. The sequencing input was PBMCs. The origin of the receptors is a woman in her forties in good health and CMV-seronegative. Both conserved end residues are trimmed from each CDR3. Fields, in order: clone size, J gene, CDR3 length, V gene, CDR3 protein. A row's size may be missing; if present it is once, few, many or a size class.

once,TRBJ1-2,14,TRBV19,ASSTRGQDGNYGYT
.,.,14,TRBV5-1,ASSPGGAGSFYEQY
.,TRBJ1-1,12,TRBV7-8,ASSPAWGVGEAF
once,TRBJ1-1,11,TRBV5-1,ASTRDMNTEAF
.,TRBJ1-2,14,TRBV6-5,ASSYSRGMASYGYT
.,TRBJ1-5,12,TRBV11-2,ASSSQGADQPQH
few,TRBJ2-3,15,TRBV9,ASSVGLSGGGADTQY
.,TRBJ2-1,18,TRBV19,ASSIARLPGGPGSYNEQF
.,TRBJ1-1,10,TRBV29-1,SAVGEGTEAF
.,TRBJ1-1,11,TRBV4-2,ASSQDRYTEAF
.,TRBJ2-1,13,TRBV9,ASSVGSGGYNEQF
few,TRBJ2-2,14,TRBV14,ASSYRQGAWTGELF
.,TRBJ1-3,13,TRBV6-5,ASRADRGPGNTIY
.,TRBJ2-3,14,TRBV4-2,ASSQVAAASTDTQY
.,TRBJ1-4,10,TRBV28,ASVAREGKLF
.,TRBJ2-1,11,TRBV6-5,ASRQRGRLEQF
few,TRBJ1-2,13,TRBV5-6,ASSLQGIPDYGYT
.,TRBJ2-1,13,TRBV12-1,ASSSSGGAANEQF
.,TRBJ2-6,15,TRBV5-4,ASSLLSRVAGANVLT
.,TRBJ1-1,11,TRBV6-6,ASTIGQGTEAF
.,TRBJ2-3,14,TRBV18,ASSPRPSGSTDTQY
.,TRBJ1-6,14,TRBV5-6,ASGIVRDTHNSPLH
once,TRBJ1-5,13,TRBV5-1,ASRVTPLEGQPQH
.,TRBJ2-5,12,TRBV7-6,ASSLLAVQETQY
few,TRBJ1-2,12,TRBV5-4,ASSFGASGRGYT
.,TRBJ2-7,13,TRBV7-6,ASSLGREGRIEQY
.,TRBJ2-6,17,TRBV7-8,ASSLERGQGARGANVLT
.,TRBJ2-7,12,TRBV7-2,ASSLAVTGYEQY
.,TRBJ2-2,14,TRBV4-3,ASSQGIAGDTGELF
.,TRBJ1-2,12,TRBV11-2,ASSPDGGDYGYT
.,TRBJ1-1,13,TRBV5-4,ASSFLGGRITEAF
.,TRBJ2-7,13,TRBV4-1,ASSQDWQGTYEQY